One and the same sample provided the 5 T cell receptor beta chains below, sequenced in a study of vaccination and CD4 T cells after COVID-19. Their antigens are not known. As for treatment: approximately 10-day PBMC culture with coronavirus spike peptide pools or control peptides (ViraFEST assay). The unexposed donor's CD4+ T cells were collected before the COVID-19 pandemic (2011-2018). Cultured CD4+ T cell DNA was sequenced using the Oncomine TCR Beta short-read assay. Once CD4+ T cells had been cultured, genomic DNA was extracted from them. One entry per CDR3 protein, called by TCRdb with MiXCR from the PCR reads. The sample lists fewer than 13,000 distinct CDR3 sequences; about 29% were seen once. Sequences were obtained from CD4+ T cells from blood, cultured in vitro. The receptors stem from a human donor in good health.

This clonotype was seen a handful of times. CDR3 protein: CASSLAEGETQYF. Written as DNA, the CDR3 is TGTGCCAGCAGTCTCGCAGAAGGGGAGACCCAGTACTTC. The V gene is TRBV12-3 or TRBV12-4, the J gene TRBJ2-5; D is undetermined. The CDR3 loop spans 13 amino acids. V gave up 5 bases and J gave up 5 bases, with 12 bases separating them.

The chain is built from TRBV6-1 and TRBJ2-5, with TRBD1 identical over 8 bases. With V trimmed by 3 bases and J by 5 bases, 5 bases remained unmatched. CDR1 and CDR2 (germline): MNHNS, SASEGT. This CDR3 region has 14 residues. DNA for the CDR3: TGTGCCAGCAGTGAGGACAGGGTTGTTGAGACCCAGTACTTC. It translates to CASSEDRVVETQYF.

The chain combines TRBV11-3 with TRBJ2-6; 7 bases align to TRBD1. The J segment lost 2 bases and the V segment lost 2 bases, leaving 3 bases of the junction unmatched. The CDR3 length is 16 residues. Germline V gene data show CDR1 as SGHNT and CDR2 as YENEEA. This chain's CDR3 is CASSLRTGTGANVLTF. Written as DNA, the CDR3 is TGTGCCAGCAGCTTAAGGACAGGTACTGGGGCCAACGTCCTGACTTTC.

The V call is TRBV6-2 or TRBV6-3, the J call TRBJ1-5; possibly TRBD1 for D (5 bases). The germline V gene has CDR1 MNHEY and CDR2 SVGEGT. This CDR3 spans 14 amino acids. V was cut by 7 bases and J by 3 bases, with 13 bases left in between. The CDR3 region has the DNA TGTGCCAGCAAAACCAGGGCTGACAATCAGCCCCAGCATTTT. Its protein is CASKTRADNQPQHF.

This sequence joins TRBV29-1 and TRBJ2-7, with TRBD2 matching over 9 bases. J was trimmed by 2 bases and V by 2 bases; bases with no gene match: 10. The CDR3 has 16 residues. Germline V gene sequence: CDR1 SQVTM, CDR2 ANQGSEA. The CDR3 is CSVEFPTSGPTYEQYF. CDR3 sequence (DNA): TGCAGCGTTGAATTCCCGACTAGCGGACCCACCTACGAGCAGTACTTC.